This T cell receptor beta chain comes out of a study of tumor-infiltrating lymphocytes in oesophageal squamous cell carcinoma. The CDR3 spans 13 residues. Germline V gene sequence: CDR1 SGHTA, CDR2 FQGNSA. One entry per CDR3 protein results from TCRdb running MiXCR on the PCR reads. The sample shows tens of thousands of distinct CDR3 sequences, 30% to 35% of them seen only once. The source of this sequence is a female donor with esophageal squamous cell carcinoma. Source material: esophageal tumor tissue. The chain recombines TRBV7-2 with TRBJ2-4; D possibly corresponds to TRBD1 (5 bases). Gene TRBJ2-7 matches the end of the DNA better, so the J call may be wrong. The CDR3 nucleotides are TGTGCCAGCAGCTTAATGACAGCAGGCGAGCAGTACTTC. As protein: CASSLMTAGEQYF.